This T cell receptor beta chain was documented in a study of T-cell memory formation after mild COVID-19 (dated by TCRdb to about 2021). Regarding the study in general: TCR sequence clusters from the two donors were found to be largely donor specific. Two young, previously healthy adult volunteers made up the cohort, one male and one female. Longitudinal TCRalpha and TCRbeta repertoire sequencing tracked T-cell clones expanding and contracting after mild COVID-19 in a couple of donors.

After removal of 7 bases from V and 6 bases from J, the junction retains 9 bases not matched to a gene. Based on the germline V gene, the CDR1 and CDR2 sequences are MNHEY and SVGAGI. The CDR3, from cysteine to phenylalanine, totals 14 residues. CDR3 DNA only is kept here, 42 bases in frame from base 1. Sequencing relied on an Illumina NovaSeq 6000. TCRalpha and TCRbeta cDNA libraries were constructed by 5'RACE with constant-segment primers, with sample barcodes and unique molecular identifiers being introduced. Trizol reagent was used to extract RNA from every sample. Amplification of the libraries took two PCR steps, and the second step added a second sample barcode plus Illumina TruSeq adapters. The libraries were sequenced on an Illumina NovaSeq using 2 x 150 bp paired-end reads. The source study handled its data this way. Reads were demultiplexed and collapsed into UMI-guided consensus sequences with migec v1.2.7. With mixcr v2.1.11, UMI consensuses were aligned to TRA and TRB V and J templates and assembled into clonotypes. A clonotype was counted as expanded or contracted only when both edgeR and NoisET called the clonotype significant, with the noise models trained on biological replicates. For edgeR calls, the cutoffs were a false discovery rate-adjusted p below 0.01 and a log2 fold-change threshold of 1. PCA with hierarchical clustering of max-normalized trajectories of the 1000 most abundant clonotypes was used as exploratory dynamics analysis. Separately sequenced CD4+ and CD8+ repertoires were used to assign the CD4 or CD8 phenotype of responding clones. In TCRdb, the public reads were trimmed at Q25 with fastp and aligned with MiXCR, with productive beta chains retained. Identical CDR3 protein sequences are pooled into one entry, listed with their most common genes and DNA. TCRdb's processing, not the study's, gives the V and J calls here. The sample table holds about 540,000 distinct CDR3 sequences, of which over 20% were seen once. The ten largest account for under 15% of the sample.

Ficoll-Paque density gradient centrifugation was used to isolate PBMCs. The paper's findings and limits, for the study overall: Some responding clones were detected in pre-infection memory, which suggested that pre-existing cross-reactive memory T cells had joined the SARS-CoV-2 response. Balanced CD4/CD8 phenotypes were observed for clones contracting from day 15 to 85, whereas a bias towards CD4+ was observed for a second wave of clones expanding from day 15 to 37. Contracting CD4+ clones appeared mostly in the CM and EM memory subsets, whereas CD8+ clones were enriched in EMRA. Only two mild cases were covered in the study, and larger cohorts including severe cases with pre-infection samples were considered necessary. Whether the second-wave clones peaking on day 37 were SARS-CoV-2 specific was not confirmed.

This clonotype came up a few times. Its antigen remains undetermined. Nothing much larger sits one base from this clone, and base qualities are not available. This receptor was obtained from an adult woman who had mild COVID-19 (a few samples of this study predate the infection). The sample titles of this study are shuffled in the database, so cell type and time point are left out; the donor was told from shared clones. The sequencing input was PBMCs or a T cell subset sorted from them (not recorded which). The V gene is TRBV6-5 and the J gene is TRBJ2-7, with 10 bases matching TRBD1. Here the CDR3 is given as CASIWGQGSSEQYF. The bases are TGTGCCAGCATCTGGGGACAGGGGAGCAGCGAGCAGTACTTC.